The 16 T cell receptor beta chains below come from one sample, sequenced in a study of blood T cell repertoires in COVID-19. Only in-frame clones appear in the TCRdb table, and some are missing; sequencing was by immunoSEQ multiplex PCR. In the table there are over 12,000 clones, around 92% of which are singletons. The sequenced material came from peripheral blood. The receptors here all came from a human donor with active COVID-19. The donor label of this sample is uncertain.

V is TRBV14 and J is TRBJ2-3; 8 nucleotides align to TRBD1. This CDR3 spans 15 amino acids. Germline V lookup: CDR1 SGHDN, CDR2 FVKESK. With V trimmed by 4 bases and J by 2 bases, 5 bases remained unmatched. As DNA, the CDR3 is TGTGCCAGCAGCCTTCGGACAGGGTTCACAGATACGCAGTATTTT. The encoded protein is CASSLRTGFTDTQYF.

The J gene is TRBJ1-1, the V gene TRBV4-3; 8 nucleotides align to TRBD1. Germline trimming cut 3 bases from V and 5 bases from J; bases unmatched to any gene: 5. There are 14 residues in the CDR3. CDR1 LGHNA and CDR2 YSLEER come from the germline V gene. Written as DNA, the CDR3 is TGCGCCAGCAGCCAGGAACAGGGGGGAACTGAAGCTTTCTTT. It encodes CASSQEQGGTEAFF.

The chain recombines TRBV19 with TRBJ2-7; 7 nucleotides line up with TRBD1. Germline V gene data show CDR1 as LNHDA and CDR2 as SQIVND (reference sequence). Losses at the gene ends were 4 bases for V and 5 bases for J; bases not matched to a gene: 11. The CDR3 covers 15 residues. The chain's CDR3 is CASSTVAGGRNEQYF. CDR3 DNA sequence: TGTGCCAGTAGTACCGTTGCAGGGGGTAGGAACGAGCAGTACTTC.

This clone was counted between two and nine times. The CDR3 loop is CASPPAGGPPHEQFF. CDR3 DNA sequence: TGTGCCAGCCCCCCTGCGGGGGGGCCCCCCCATGAGCAGTTCTTC. The V gene is TRBV2, the J gene TRBJ2-1; TRBD2 agrees at 9 bases. V gave up 8 bases and J gave up 8 bases; unmatched junction bases: 13. The CDR3 consists of 15 residues. Looked up from germline, CDR1 is SNHLY and CDR2 is FYNNEI.

This clone was picked up a small number of times. This chain connects TRBV4-1 to TRBJ1-2, with 9 bases that match TRBD1. CDR1 is MGHRA and CDR2 is YSYEKL in the germline V gene. The CDR3 extends over 15 amino acids. The V and J ends lost 2 bases and 6 bases, in that order; junction bases with no gene match: 7. The CDR3 nucleotides read TGCGCCAGCAGCCAACCCAGACAGGGGGTAAATGGCTACACCTTC. This codes for CASSQPRQGVNGYTF.

The gene calls are TRBV5-1 and TRBJ2-3, with D unresolved. This CDR3 contains 14 residues. Between the trimmed V and J ends, which lost 0 bases and 2 bases, there was a span of 7 bases. The germline gives CDR1 SGHRS, CDR2 YFSETQ. The CDR3 sequence is CASSLVPNTDTQYF. The CDR3, as DNA: TGCGCCAGCAGCTTGGTCCCTAACACAGATACGCAGTATTTT.

This chain joins TRBV6-4 and TRBJ2-2; tentatively, D is TRBD2 (6 bases). Germline CDR1 reads MRHNA; CDR2 reads SNTAGT. V was shortened by 4 bases and J by 4 bases, with 13 bases between the two germline ends. The CDR3 has 15 residues. Here the CDR3 reads CASSVNGGGTGELFF. Written as DNA, the CDR3 is TGTGCCAGCAGTGTTAACGGGGGAGGCACCGGGGAGCTGTTTTTT.

This chain connects TRBV11-2 to TRBJ2-1; 8 bases map to TRBD2. The V gene's germline CDR1 is SGHAT and CDR2 FQNNGV. Unmatched junction bases numbered 17, after V lost 7 bases and J lost 15 bases. The CDR3 runs to 14 residues. The CDR3 DNA reads TGTGCCAGCATCGGCGCCGGACTAGCACCACGACCGTTCTTC. Protein product: CASIGAGLAPRPFF.

The gene calls are TRBV19 and TRBJ2-3, with a tentative D call TRBD2 (6 bases). Germline CDR1 reads LNHDA; CDR2 reads SQIVND (reference sequence). The CDR3 runs 15 residues. The V end lost 3 bases, the J end lost 2 bases, and 12 bases lay between the germline ends. The DNA of the CDR3 is TGTGCCAGTAGTATGGCGCTAGCGACCACAGATACGCAGTATTTT. Its translation: CASSMALATTDTQYF.

V gene TRBV24-1 combines with J gene TRBJ2-3; TRBD1 matches at 12 bases. The CDR3 length is 16 residues. Trimming cost V 3 bases and J 2 bases; bases outside gene matches: 2. Germline V gene data show CDR1 as KGHDR and CDR2 as SFDVKD. CDR3 in amino acids: CATSDGGQGATDTQYF. CDR3 coding DNA: TGTGCCACCAGTGATGGGGGACAGGGGGCCACAGATACGCAGTATTTT.

The chain carries TRBV10-1 and TRBJ2-6; 8 bases align to TRBD1. The V segment lost 0 bases and the J segment 1 base; nucleotides outside the gene matches: 8. The CDR3 runs 19 residues. The germline CDR1 and CDR2 sequences are WNHNN and SYGVQD (reference sequence). The CDR3 DNA reads as TGCGCCAGCAGTGAGTCCCGACGGACAGGGCAGTCTGGGGCCAACGTCCTGACTTTC. The encoded protein is CASSESRRTGQSGANVLTF.

A remark on this clone: Relative to the germline gene, one junction end is altered; a read error may explain this. This chain joins TRBV9 and TRBJ2-7; 8 bases fit TRBD2. Germline V gene sequence: CDR1 SGDLS, CDR2 YYNGEE. The CDR3 contains 15 residues. CDR3 coding DNA: TGTGCCAGCAGCACCAGCGGGGGCCGATCCTCCGAGCAGTACTTC. Translated: CASSTSGGRSSEQYF.

The chain is built from TRBV15 and TRBJ2-3, with D possibly being TRBD1 (6 bases). V lost 1 base and J 4 bases, leaving 9 bases between the germline ends. The CDR3 spans 14 residues. Germline lookup yields CDR1 LNHNV and CDR2 YYDKDF (reference sequence). The CDR3 bases are TGTGCCACCAGCAGAGGCAGGGGCTCAGATACGCAGTATTTT. Protein product: CATSRGRGSDTQYF.

The chain is built from TRBV18 and TRBJ1-3; no definite D call. Trimming removed 4 bases from V and 0 bases from J, with 7 bases in between. Germline CDR1 reads KGHSH; CDR2 reads LQKENI. There are 14 residues in the CDR3. CDR3 in DNA: TGTGCCAGCTCACAAGAGTACTCTGGAAACACCATATATTTT. The encoded protein is CASSQEYSGNTIYF. Full variable domain (rest looked up from reference TRBV18 and TRBJ1-3): NAGVMQNPRHLVRRRGQEARLRCSPMKGHSHVYWYRQLPEEGLKFMVYLQKENIIDESGMPKERFSAEFPKEGPSILRIQQVVRGDSAAYFCASSQEYSGNTIYFGEGSWLTVV.

The rearrangement uses TRBV11-2 and TRBJ2-3; the match to TRBD2 covers 8 bases. With V trimmed by 1 base and J by 2 bases, 14 bases remained unmatched. From germline, CDR1 is SGHAT and CDR2 FQNNGV. The CDR3 sequence is 19 residues long. The chain's CDR3 is CASSLGSIFSGDSTDTQYF. The DNA of the CDR3 is TGTGCCAGCAGCTTAGGCTCGATTTTTAGCGGGGACTCCACAGATACGCAGTATTTT.

This rearrangement joins TRBV19 to TRBJ2-7, with 11 bases lining up with TRBD1. Germline-derived CDR1 and CDR2 are LNHDA and SQIVND (reference sequence). The CDR3 is made up of 16 amino acids. Trimming took 5 bases from V and 3 from J; bases not matched to a gene: 9. For the CDR3, the DNA is TGTGCCAGTAGTCCTCGGACAGGGGGCATAAGCTACGAGCAGTACTTC. It specifies CASSPRTGGISYEQYF.